A single sample gave rise to the 3 T cell receptor beta chains below, sequenced in a study of blood T cell repertoires in COVID-19 (TCRdb year 2020). The protocol used for the library was the immunoSEQ multiplex PCR assay. The table was pulled from immuneACCESS by TCRdb, which kept in-frame rearrangements only. Such tables lose some clones; where checked, under half of the loss comes from unresolved V genes, and the rest has no known cause. This sample gives about 120,000 clones in total; roughly 79% of them show up just once. About 8% of the sample lies in the top ten. The sequenced material came from peripheral blood. All receptors come from a man aged 65 to 85 with active or convalescent COVID-19.

This clone was seen a few times. J is TRBJ1-2 and V is TRBV2, with a weak D call TRBD1 (5 bases). Germline V gene sequence: CDR1 SNHLY, CDR2 FYNNEI. Trimming pared 1 base from V and 8 bases from J, leaving 11 bases between. The CDR3 runs 13 residues. CDR3 sequence (DNA): TGTGCCAGCAGTGAAGGGGGGGAGCTGGGCTACACCTTC. Amino acid sequence: CASSEGGELGYTF. The full variable domain, in which reference TRBV2 and TRBJ1-2 provide the parts outside the CDR3, is EPEVTQTPSHQVTQMGQEVILRCVPISNHLYFYWYRQILGQKVEFLVSFYNNEISEKSEIFDDQFSVERPDGSNFTLKIRSTKLEDSAMYFCASSEGGELGYTFGSGTRLTVV.

The genes are TRBV7-9 and TRBJ2-7; TRBD2 matches at 7 bases. V lost 2 bases to trimming and J lost 4 bases; unmatched junction nucleotides: 5. The germline gives CDR1 SEHNR, CDR2 FQNEAQ (reference sequence). This CDR3 spans 14 amino acids. CDR3 sequence: CASSLPGLVYEQYF. The CDR3 DNA reads TGTGCCAGCAGCTTACCTGGACTAGTATACGAGCAGTACTTC.

This clone was seen a single time. J is TRBJ1-4 and V is TRBV3-1 (or the pseudogene TRBV3-2); D might be TRBD1 (5 bases). This CDR3 has 13 residues. From germline, CDR1 is LGHDT and CDR2 YNNKEL (reference sequence). Deletions cut 4 bases from V and 5 bases from J, with 8 bases between. CDR3 DNA sequence: TGTGCCAGCAGCCTGGGGGGAAATGAAAAACTGTTTTTT. Amino acid sequence: CASSLGGNEKLFF.